Listed below are T cell receptor beta chains from one sample, sequenced in a study of cytomegalovirus exposure and HLA in healthy donors. Produced via immunoSEQ multiplex PCR; TCRdb's table is partial and in-frame only. The sample consists of roughly 250,000 clones, around 88% of them appearing once. The specimen was PBMCs. The receptors here all came from a woman in her 30s in good health and CMV-seropositive. CDR3s include the opening cysteine and the closing phenylalanine or tryptophan. A D gene is named only where the DNA matches it firmly. Clone size is stated in some rows and not others, as once, few, many or a class when expanded.

V	J	D	size	DNA	CDR3
TRBV7-8	TRBJ2-7	TRBD1	NA	TGTGCCAGCAGCGGATGGGACAGAGGATCCTACGAGCAGTACTTC	CASSGWDRGSYEQYF
TRBV6-6	TRBJ2-5	NA	NA	TGTGCCAGCGGGGCTATACAAGAGACCCAGTACTTC	CASGAIQETQYF
TRBV6-5	TRBJ1-1	TRBD1	NA	TGTGCCAGCAGACGCGGGACAGCGAACACTGAAGCTTTCTTT	CASRRGTANTEAFF
TRBV14	TRBJ2-7	NA	NA	TGTGCCAGCAGCCAACTTTCTACAGTCTACGAGCAGTACTTC	CASSQLSTVYEQYF
TRBV28	TRBJ2-5	TRBD1	NA	TGTGCCAGCAGTAGGGGGCTTGAGACCCAGTACTTC	CASSRGLETQYF
TRBV30	TRBJ1-1	TRBD1	NA	TGTGCCTGGAGCTTGACAGGGGTGGGCACTGAAGCTTTCTTT	CAWSLTGVGTEAFF
TRBV14	TRBJ2-7	TRBD1	few	TGTGCCAGCAGCCAAGGTTTGCAGGGGGCTGGGTACGAGCAGTACTTC	CASSQGLQGAGYEQYF
TRBV4-2	TRBJ2-7	NA	few	TGTGCCAGCAGCCAACACCACATCAGCTCCTACGAGCAGTACTTC	CASSQHHISSYEQYF
TRBV10-1	TRBJ2-7	NA	NA	TGCGCCAGCAGTGGACCTACGGGGCAGTACTTC	CASSGPTGQYF
TRBV5-1	TRBJ2-7	TRBD1	once	TGCGCCAGCAGCTCAACAGGGGGCTTTTACGAGCAGTACTTC	CASSSTGGFYEQYF
TRBV13	TRBJ2-1	TRBD2	NA	TGTGCCAGCAGCCGACGACTAGCGGGAGGGTTCTACAATGAGCAGTTCTTC	CASSRRLAGGFYNEQFF
TRBV7-8	TRBJ1-1	TRBD1	NA	TGTGCCAGCAGCGCGGACAGGGCCGACACTGAAGCTTTCTTT	CASSADRADTEAFF
TRBV15	TRBJ1-5	NA	NA	TGTGCCACCAGCAGAGATACGAGTAGCAATCAGCCCCAGCATTTT	CATSRDTSSNQPQHF
TRBV19	TRBJ1-2	TRBD1	NA	TGTGCCAGTAGTGGACAGGGGGTCGGGGGCTACACCTTC	CASSGQGVGGYTF
TRBV30	TRBJ2-2	TRBD2	NA	TGTGCCTGGAGCCCTGTCATCGGGGGGAATACAGGGAACACCGGGGAGCTGTTTTTT	CAWSPVIGGNTGNTGELFF
TRBV7-2	TRBJ1-5	TRBD1	NA	TGTGCCAGCAGCTCCATGACCGGGCAGGGGGTCTACAATCAGCCCCAGCATTTT	CASSSMTGQGVYNQPQHF
TRBV19	TRBJ2-1	TRBD2	NA	TGTGCCAGTAGTATCCCGGGAGGGCCTTACAATGAGCAGTTCTTC	CASSIPGGPYNEQFF
TRBV7-2	TRBJ1-5	NA	NA	TGTGCCAGCAGCTCGGACGGGGAAGTCAATCAGCCCCAGCATTTT	CASSSDGEVNQPQHF
TRBV2	TRBJ1-2	NA	NA	TGTGCCAGCAGTGAAAGAGAGGGCCACTATGGCTACACCTTC	CASSEREGHYGYTF
TRBV29-1	TRBJ1-2	TRBD1	NA	TGCAGCGTTGATAGGGGGCAAGGTACTAACTATGGCTACACCTTC	CSVDRGQGTNYGYTF
TRBV7-9	TRBJ2-2	NA	few	TGTGCCAGCAGCCTAAACACCGGGGAGCTGTTTTTT	CASSLNTGELFF
TRBV6-6	TRBJ2-7	TRBD1	NA	TGTGCCAGCAGTACCCGGGACAGACCTTACGAGCAGTACTTC	CASSTRDRPYEQYF
TRBV12-2	TRBJ2-5	NA	NA	TGTGCAAGTCGCTATACCCGGGTTAAAGAGACCCAGTACTTC	CASRYTRVKETQYF
TRBV28	TRBJ1-3	NA	NA	TGTGCCAGCAGTTTAATATTAGGGGGCTCTGGAAACACCATATATTTT	CASSLILGGSGNTIYF
TRBV27	TRBJ2-1	TRBD1	NA	TGTGCCAGCAGTTTAAGTCGAGGACAGGGCTACAATGAGCAGTTCTTC	CASSLSRGQGYNEQFF
TRBV4-1	TRBJ2-3	NA	NA	TGCGCCAGCAGCGGTCGGGTTAGCACAGATACGCAGTATTTT	CASSGRVSTDTQYF
TRBV19	TRBJ1-2	NA	NA	TGTGCCAGTAGTATTTTCGGATTGACAGAAGGTGGCTACACCTTC	CASSIFGLTEGGYTF
TRBV6-1	TRBJ1-2	TRBD1	NA	TGTGCCAGCAGTGAAGTAACAGGGGATGGCTACACCTTC	CASSEVTGDGYTF
TRBV7-8	TRBJ2-7	NA	few	TGTGCCAGCAGCTTAGAAGGGGCCCGGGAGCAGTACTTC	CASSLEGAREQYF
TRBV7-9	TRBJ2-1	NA	NA	TGTGCCAGCAGCCCAGGGGGCGGGGGAGATGAGCAGTTCTTC	CASSPGGGGDEQFF
TRBV30	TRBJ1-2	NA	NA	TGTGCCTGGAGTATCATCCAGGGTGACAACTATGGCTACACCTTC	CAWSIIQGDNYGYTF
TRBV5-4	TRBJ2-1	TRBD2	NA	TGTGCCAGCAGCCTAGCGGGAGGGCGACGGTCCTACAATGAGCAGTTCTTC	CASSLAGGRRSYNEQFF
TRBV5-1	TRBJ2-5	NA	few	TGCGCCAGCAGCTTGGAACAGCAAGAGACCCAGTACTTC	CASSLEQQETQYF
TRBV5-1	TRBJ1-1	NA	NA	TGCGCCAGCAGCGCCTCTAGGGGGTCGGACACTGAAGCTTTCTTT	CASSASRGSDTEAFF
TRBV11-2	TRBJ2-7	TRBD2	NA	TGTGCCAGCAGCTTAGACTGGACTAGCGGGAGAGAGCAGTACTTC	CASSLDWTSGREQYF
TRBV27	TRBJ2-7	NA	NA	TGTGCCAGCAGTTTTGGGAGGATCTCCTACGAGCAGTACTTC	CASSFGRISYEQYF
TRBV20-1	TRBJ1-4	TRBD1	NA	TGCAGTGCTAGGACAGGGGAAAAACTGTTTTTT	CSARTGEKLFF
TRBV9	TRBJ2-7	NA	NA	TGTGCCAGCAGCGAGAACCAGGCGAACCCCTACGAGCAGTACTTC	CASSENQANPYEQYF
TRBV19	TRBJ2-4	NA	NA	TGTGCCAGTAGTAACAATCGACAGGAGCTAGCCAAAAACATTCAGTACTTC	CASSNNRQELAKNIQYF
TRBV1	TRBJ1-1	NA	NA	TGCACCAGCAGCCAAGGGGTTTCGGGACAAGACACTGAAGCTTTCTTT	CTSSQGVSGQDTEAFF
TRBV4-1	TRBJ1-2	TRBD1	NA	TGCGCCAGCAGCCAAGCCCAGGGGGATGGCTACACCTTC	CASSQAQGDGYTF
TRBV30	TRBJ1-5	TRBD1	NA	TGTGCCTGGGACAGGGGGCTACGCAATCAGCCCCAGCATTTT	CAWDRGLRNQPQHF
TRBV6-1	TRBJ2-7	TRBD2	NA	TGTGCCAGCAGTGAACTTATGACTAGCGGGAGAGGCTCCTACGAGCAGTACTTC	CASSELMTSGRGSYEQYF
TRBV5-1	TRBJ1-2	NA	NA	TGCGCCAGCAGCTTGGGAGGCAGCTTTTATGGCTACACCTTC	CASSLGGSFYGYTF